Listed here is a single T cell receptor (beta chain). The antigen it recognizes is unknown. No base qualities exist here, and no much larger clone lies one base off it. The cohort was made up of about 670 healthy bone marrow donors. All cohort members were sampled while nominally healthy, although unrecorded immune exposures were likely present. The donor tested CMV seronegative, placing the donor among the 350 or so seronegative members of the cohort. A peripheral blood sample was collected from each donor, and TCR beta sequencing was performed on peripheral blood mononuclear cells. Genomic DNA was extracted from the blood cell samples with the Qiagen DNeasy Blood Extraction Kit. The data were obtained in a study of cytomegalovirus exposure and HLA in healthy donors (dated by TCRdb to 2016 to 2017). Regarding the study in general: An earlier analysis of several hundred of the donors reported roughly 300 Gb of sequence data and 117 million unique TCR beta sequences obtained from 150 million to 200 million T cells. An early release covering roughly 600 HLA-typed donors comprised around 300 gigabases of sequencing data and around 80 million unique TCR sequences. The genetic ancestry cluster associated with self-reported Caucasian donors included about 84% of the 350 to 500 genotyped donors. The study was designed to test whether signatures of past pathogen exposure could be identified by cataloging public T cell receptors. Using immunosequencing, the study profiled T cell repertoires from about 650 subjects and related those repertoires to cytomegalovirus serostatus. A separate validation cohort of about 110 different subjects was used in addition to the roughly 700-subject first cohort. The study combined high-throughput TCR immunosequencing, statistical association of individual TCRs with disease status, and machine learning to predict cytomegalovirus infection status. A later analysis re-analyzed previously published TCR beta repertoires from roughly 600 donors and added high-resolution HLA genotyping to study TCR occurrence patterns. Rather than using new phenotypic data, the later analysis identified candidate immune exposures from TCR beta sequences and from how often those sequences occurred across donors. To decide whether each TCR beta V gene segment behaved as functional or pseudogenic, an earlier analysis of some 540 of the donors relied on high-throughput TCR beta sequencing. Donor age, sex, ethnicity and CMV serostatus were compiled alongside the repertoire data. In a later genetic analysis, genome-wide SNP genotypes for about three fifths of the 666 donors were used, and that subset was treated as a discovery cohort. All discovery cohort repertoires had been generated using a single sequencing platform. HLA typing covered class I and class II loci at four-digit resolution. Typing coverage differed by locus: A, B, C, DRB1 and DQB1 were typed in roughly 620-630 donors, DQA1 in approximately 520, DPA1 in 600 to 610, and DPB1 in 400 to 490. Because of strong linkage in the cohort, roughly 5 DR-DQ haplotypes were treated as single units for association and clustering. On average, about 240,000 unique TCR beta nucleotide sequences were sequenced per donor among 398 genotyped donors of the cohort, with 15% to 20% of those sequences being non-productive.

V drops 2 bases and J drops 4 bases, leaving 9 bases in between. The CDR3 runs 14 residues from the cysteine to the phenylalanine. The CDR3 DNA has 42 bases and is translated from base 1. CDR1 and CDR2 (MDHEN, SYDVKM) derive from the germline V gene. General conclusions and limits of the study: Roughly uniform sequencing depth across donors was assumed in presence/absence analyses, although this assumption may not hold. The classifier was reported to diagnose cytomegalovirus status with high specificity and sensitivity in both the original and validation cohorts. In a later analysis, several top co-occurrence clusters were reported to appear linked to parvovirus B19, influenza, CMV and Epstein-Barr virus. In a later genetic analysis, a missense DCLRE1C variant was associated with V-gene and J-gene trimming of TCR beta chains, and the association was replicated in an independent cohort. In a later analysis, the rate of TCR association differed among HLA loci, with DRB1 alleles having the most associated TCRs and HLA-C alleles having the fewest. Most CMV-associated TCR beta chains appeared to be HLA-restricted in a later analysis, and the HLA associations seemed to be driven largely by CMV exposure. Broadly in line with IMGT annotations, most TCR beta V segments showed up in productive rearrangements about 90% or about 30% of the time in an earlier analysis of a few hundred of the donors. Assigning TCR associations to individual alleles was difficult when HLA alleles, especially DR and DQ, strongly co-occurred. The authors suggested that the approach could potentially be extended to other disease states and immunological phenotypes. Because HLA typing was missing for some donors at each locus, association tests included only the typed subset. The study listed approximately 160 TCR beta chains as associated with cytomegalovirus. In a later analysis, some 18,000 TCR beta sequences were associated with specific HLA alleles at a false discovery rate of 0.05. Some IMGT-functional V segments, including TRBV6-2 and TRBV6-3, could not be told apart with the 87-base-pair reads, so those segments were excluded. A further reported finding was that TCR beta sequences accurately predicted the HLA-A and HLA-B alleles for most subjects in the first cohort. A later genetic analysis reported fewer N-insertions in productive TCRs among donors in an Asian-associated ancestry cluster than the approximately 700-donor mean. Compared with equally common non-associated chains, HLA-associated TCR beta chains in a later analysis were more clonally expanded and had lower generation probabilities. Most TCR sequences were observed very rarely across donors, whereas some public TCRs were present in many individuals. This cohort had only TCR beta chains sequenced, and the lack of alpha or paired-chain data limited which features could be detected. In vitro tests confirmed that a few of the cytomegalovirus-associated TCR beta chains recognize cytomegalovirus antigens. The earlier analysis of nearly 600 of the donors excluded 15 to 20 rarely observed V segments, including chromosome 9 orphons, because counts were too low. Linkage disequilibrium might explain the correlated functional status among segregating V segments, but an unknown experimental factor could not be ruled out. A group of highly shared sequence variants was considered likely to be a technical artifact of the sequencing pipeline. Immune exposure information for the cohort was limited to CMV serostatus.

The library was produced with the immunoSEQ multiplex PCR assay. For the multiplex PCR, a mixture combining 60 forward primers for TCR Vbeta segments and 13 reverse primers for TCR Jbeta segments was used. The CDR3 region of rearranged TCR beta genes was amplified from genomic DNA with a multiplex PCR assay. The amplified TCR beta libraries were sequenced on the Illumina HiSeq System as 87-base-pair reads. Under the source paper's analysis protocol: A later analysis tallied roughly 78 million unique TCR beta chains across the 700 or so repertoires, and around 9.9 million of those chains were shared by two or more donors. A nearest-neighbor algorithm error-corrected the raw reads and collapsed the reads into unique sequences, merging closely related sequences to remove PCR and sequencing errors. CDR3 sequences were aligned to IMGT reference sequences to assign V, D and J gene segments. For a sequence to be retained, a match of at least six nucleotides to both a V gene segment and a J gene segment was required. Rearrangements were classified as productive when the CDR3 lacked stop codons and remained in frame with V and J, and all other rearrangements were classified as non-productive. CDR3 was defined according to IMGT convention as the region running from the second conserved V-encoded cysteine to the conserved J-encoded phenylalanine. The earlier analysis of about 610 of the donors excluded any sequence lacking an unambiguous match to a single V gene segment. In an earlier analysis of about 590 of the donors, a V segment was called functional when productive rearrangements were above 56.7%, and segregating when the standard deviation between donors exceeded 5%. To diagnose cytomegalovirus status from the catalog of TCR beta chain sequences, a statistical classification framework was built. In a later analysis, TCR nucleotide sequences were compared against IMGT/GENE-DB human TR gene sequences so that V and J genes could be assigned. A later analysis assigned CDR3 sequences and most-parsimonious VDJ recombination scenarios with the TCRdist pipeline. In a later analysis, each TCR beta chain was defined by its CDR3 amino acid sequence together with its V-gene family, and reads without a unique V-gene family were excluded. To address suspected cross-contamination and a sequencing artifact, a later analysis removed 592 highly shared, low-generation-probability nucleotide sequences. A later analysis calculated a clonal expansion index for each public chain from normalized within-repertoire ranks of inferred template counts. In a later analysis, generation probabilities were computed with a VDJ recombination model fitted to out-of-frame rearrangements, and the resulting probabilities were checked against IGoR. In a later analysis, TCR-TCR, TCR-HLA and TCR-CMV co-occurrence was scored with hypergeometric tests, and a repertoire-size bias correction was applied to TCR pairs. A later analysis estimated false discovery rates by permuting HLA or CMV assignments 20 times. In a later analysis, co-occurring TCRs were grouped with DBSCAN, and TCRdist sequence similarity was added when clustering was performed within HLA-allele-positive subsets. Repertoires with fewer than 30,000 or more than 120,000 public chains, plus five repertoires with anomalous nucleotide sharing, were excluded from co-occurrence clustering. This immuneACCESS table, as held by TCRdb, lists in-frame sequences with V and J called but not all clones. Of the missing ones, under half trace to an unresolved V gene in checked studies; the others have no known cause. Clone size and the V and J calls come from that table; the DNA yielded D and trimming. The sample table shows about 170,000 clones, and approximately 80% are seen once. The ten biggest clones cover over 0.65% of the sample.

The TCR comes from a woman aged 18 to 35 in good health and CMV-seronegative. Source material: PBMCs. The chain was built from TRBV28 and TRBJ2-4; the best D guess is TRBD2, with 5 bases matching. DNA sequence: TGTGCCAGCAGTTTAACCGAGGGAAAAAACATTCAGTACTTC. Translation gives CASSLTEGKNIQYF.